A single sample gave rise to the 24 T cell receptor beta chains below, sequenced in a study of blood T cell repertoires in COVID-19. Measured with immunoSEQ multiplex PCR; TCRdb has only the in-frame clones, and not every one. The sample contains 60,000 to 95,000 clones, roughly 90% of which appear only once. The sequenced material came from peripheral blood. These receptors were obtained from a woman aged 50 to 60 with acute or convalescent COVID-19.

This chain uses TRBV2 with TRBJ1-1, with D tentatively TRBD1 (5 bases). V was clipped by 4 bases and J by 3 bases, with 9 bases between them. The CDR3 runs 13 residues. CDR1 is SNHLY, CDR2 FYNNEI, per germline. CDR3 sequence reads: CASSGGGDTEAFF. The CDR3 DNA sequence: TGTGCCAGCAGTGGCGGGGGGGACACTGAAGCTTTCTTT.

The chain is built from TRBV30 and TRBJ1-2, with D possibly TRBD1 on 6 matching bases. Germline values: CDR1 GTSNPN, CDR2 SVGIG (reference sequence). CDR3 length equals 13 residues. Trimming left V 3 bases short and J 2 bases short, with 10 bases between. CDR3 sequence: CAWRVQGNYGYTF. Here the CDR3 DNA reads TGTGCCTGGAGAGTTCAGGGGAACTATGGCTACACCTTC.

This clone has only a few counts. The chain carries TRBV4-1 and TRBJ2-3, with TRBD2 matching 12 bases. Unmatched junction bases numbered 10, after V lost 1 base and J lost 2 bases. The CDR3 is 19 amino acids. Germline-derived CDR1 and CDR2 are MGHRA and YSYEKL. CDR3 sequence (DNA): TGCGCCAGCAGCCAAGGGCGCCTAGCGGGAGGGGCACTCACAGATACGCAGTATTTT. Translated: CASSQGRLAGGALTDTQYF.

This clone was detected only once. The V call is TRBV6-5, the J call TRBJ1-1, with D possibly being TRBD1 (6 bases). CDR1 is MNHEY, CDR2 SVGAGI, per germline. Trimming took off 0 bases at V and 6 bases at J, with 11 bases between the two ends. The CDR3 contains 14 residues. CDR3 DNA sequence: TGTGCCAGCAGTTACTCCCAGGGGACCCCTGAAGCTTTCTTT. Its protein product is CASSYSQGTPEAFF.

The chain joins TRBV5-1 to TRBJ2-2, with D unresolved. V was cut by 4 bases and J by 7 bases, with 11 bases left in between. The CDR3 has 13 residues. Germline CDR1 reads SGHRS; CDR2 reads YFSETQ. The CDR3 region is CASSPGVGGELFF. The CDR3 nucleotides read TGCGCCAGCAGCCCCGGAGTGGGCGGGGAGCTGTTTTTT.

The rearrangement uses TRBV19 and TRBJ2-1; TRBD1 is a possible D gene (6 bases). Germline V gene data show CDR1 as LNHDA and CDR2 as SQIVND (reference sequence). V lost 1 base and J 4 bases, leaving 8 bases between the germline ends. CDR3 length: 14 amino acids. CDR3 DNA: TGTGCCAGTAGTATAGGAGGGGGATACAATGAGCAGTTCTTC. Its translation is CASSIGGGYNEQFF.

The rearrangement uses TRBV4-2 and TRBJ2-2; TRBD1 is a possible D gene (5 bases). Germline CDR1 reads LGHNA; CDR2 reads YNFKEQ. The CDR3 length is 16 residues. Trimming left V 0 bases short and J 7 bases short, with 15 bases between. CDR3 nucleotide sequence: TGTGCCAGCAGCCAAGATTGGGGCAGGGCTGGCGGGGAGCTGTTTTTT. Translated: CASSQDWGRAGGELFF.

The V call is TRBV9, the J call TRBJ1-1; the D is unclear. The CDR3 has 14 residues. V was clipped by 0 bases and J by 5 bases, with 11 bases between them. CDR1 is SGDLS and CDR2 is YYNGEE in the germline V gene. The CDR3 DNA is TGTGCCAGCAGCGTAGCCGGGGATCTAACTGAAGCTTTCTTT. It encodes CASSVAGDLTEAFF.

The chain couples TRBV27 to TRBJ1-6; D is uncertain. Germline CDR1 and CDR2: MNHEY and SMNVEV (reference sequence). This CDR3 has 15 amino acids. V was shortened by 11 bases and J by 10 bases, with 24 bases between the two germline ends. CDR3 protein: CAPYSRVRERSPLHF. In DNA form, the CDR3 reads TGTGCCCCTTACTCAAGGGTAAGGGAGCGATCACCCCTCCACTTT.

The rearrangement links TRBV9 to TRBJ2-1; perhaps TRBD1 as D (6 bases). V was pared by 4 bases and J by 10 bases, with 18 bases between. Per germline, CDR1 SGDLS and CDR2 YYNGEE. This CDR3 spans 14 amino acids. The CDR3: CASSTSLGGREQFF. CDR3 in DNA: TGTGCCAGCAGCACCAGTTTAGGGGGACGGGAGCAGTTCTTC.

The rearrangement uses TRBV5-4 and TRBJ2-2, with 8 nucleotides matching TRBD2. The germline V gene has CDR1 SGHNT and CDR2 YYREEE (reference sequence). The junction had 4 bases not matched to a gene; V was cut back by 1 base and J by 5 bases. There are 15 residues in the CDR3. As DNA, the CDR3 is TGTGCCAGCAGCTTGCGGGGGGGTTCTACCGGGGAGCTGTTTTTT. Its translation is CASSLRGGSTGELFF.

This clone has just one count. The chain links TRBV4-1 to TRBJ1-1, with 11 bases matching TRBD1. Trimming removed 4 bases from V and 5 bases from J; junction bases left unmatched: 9. CDR3 size: 16 residues. Per germline, CDR1 MGHRA and CDR2 YSYEKL. DNA of the CDR3: TGCGCCAGCAGCCGAGGCCCCGGGACAGGGGGGACTGAAGCTTTCTTT. It translates to CASSRGPGTGGTEAFF.

The chain couples TRBV30 to TRBJ1-1; 8 bases agree with TRBD1. This CDR3 comprises 15 residues. The trim removed 3 bases at V and 4 bases at J, leaving 10 bases unmatched. The germline V gene encodes CDR1 GTSNPN and CDR2 SVGIG (reference sequence). CDR3 nucleotide sequence: TGTGCCTGGAGGCCAGGGGGCGAGCTGGGCACTGAAGCTTTCTTT. It yields the protein CAWRPGGELGTEAFF.

This clone is a singleton in its sample. The J gene is TRBJ1-2, the V gene TRBV2, with D possibly being TRBD1 (5 bases). This CDR3 is built from 14 residues. The germline V gene encodes CDR1 SNHLY and CDR2 FYNNEI. V was trimmed by 6 bases and J by 0 bases, leaving 11 bases between them. CDR3 residues: CASRDLTANYGYTF. For the CDR3, the DNA is TGTGCCAGCAGAGACTTGACAGCTAACTATGGCTACACCTTC.

This chain uses TRBV29-1 with TRBJ2-1, with D perhaps matching TRBD1 (6 bases). The CDR3 runs 16 residues. The germline V gene has CDR1 SQVTM and CDR2 ANQGSEA. V gave up 0 bases and J gave up 9 bases, with 21 bases separating them. CDR3: CSVEDLPVNRDGEQFF. CDR3 in DNA: TGCAGCGTTGAAGATCTTCCGGTCAACAGGGATGGTGAGCAGTTCTTC.

This clone was detected only a few times. V gene TRBV6-5 combines with J gene TRBJ1-1; D possibly corresponds to TRBD1 (6 bases). Germline V gives CDR1 MNHEY, CDR2 SVGAGI. Trimming removed 8 bases from V and 4 bases from J, with 17 bases in between. The CDR3 sequence is 14 residues long. Written as DNA, the CDR3 is TGTGCCAGCGACCAGTTGGGGGCGTCCACTGAAGCTTTCTTT. Its translation: CASDQLGASTEAFF.

The chain employs TRBV4-2 and TRBJ2-3; TRBD2 matches 11 bases. The CDR3 contains 16 residues. The ends lost 5 bases at V and 4 bases at J; junction bases unmatched: 8. Germline loops: CDR1 LGHNA, CDR2 YNFKEQ. CDR3 nucleotides: TGTGCCAGCAGCTCCAGACTAGCGGGAAATGCAGATACGCAGTATTTT. It translates to CASSSRLAGNADTQYF.

J is TRBJ2-1 and V is TRBV11-3; TRBD2 is a possible D gene (5 bases). The CDR3 runs to 16 residues. Trimming pared 4 bases from V and 0 bases from J, leaving 13 bases between. Germline CDR1 and CDR2: SGHNT and YENEEA. The CDR3 DNA sequence: TGTGCCAGCAGCTACGGAGGCACGAGCTCCTACAATGAGCAGTTCTTC. Protein sequence: CASSYGGTSSYNEQFF.

The chain uses TRBV14 and TRBJ2-7; 7 nucleotides align to TRBD2. V trimming: 1 base; J trimming: 2 bases; junction bases outside the gene matches: 8. The germline V gene encodes CDR1 SGHDN and CDR2 FVKESK. The CDR3 sequence is 16 residues long. The CDR3, as DNA: TGTGCCAGCAGCCAAGTTAGGGGACTAAACCCCTACGAGCAGTACTTC. Amino acid sequence: CASSQVRGLNPYEQYF.

V gene TRBV7-2 combines with J gene TRBJ2-3, with TRBD2 identical over 9 bases. With V trimmed by 5 bases and J by 4 bases, 10 bases remained unmatched. CDR1 and CDR2 from the germline V gene are SGHTA and FQGNSA. This CDR3 has 16 residues. Here the CDR3 reads CASSGGRSGSADTQYF. The CDR3 coding sequence is TGTGCCAGCAGCGGAGGACGTAGCGGGAGCGCAGATACGCAGTATTTT.

The chain uses TRBV7-9 and TRBJ1-2; D is undetermined. The CDR3 is 12 amino acids. Between the trimmed V and J ends, which lost 2 bases and 8 bases, there was a span of 9 bases. From germline, CDR1 is SEHNR and CDR2 FQNEAQ (reference sequence). CDR3 amino acids: CASSLTGRGYTF. The CDR3 DNA reads TGTGCCAGCAGCTTAACCGGTCGGGGCTACACCTTC.

This chain connects TRBV18 to TRBJ1-5, with D perhaps matching TRBD1 (5 bases). CDR3 length: 14 amino acids. Germline values: CDR1 KGHSH, CDR2 LQKENI. Trimming stripped 1 base from V and 10 bases from J, with 14 bases between. The CDR3, as DNA: TGTGCCAGCTCACCACGGACGGGGGGTGATCCCCAGCATTTT. Translation: CASSPRTGGDPQHF.

The rearrangement uses TRBV3-1 (or the pseudogene TRBV3-2) and TRBJ1-2, with 10 bases lining up with TRBD1. The CDR3 contains 13 residues. Losses at the gene ends were 4 bases for V and 5 bases for J; bases not matched to a gene: 1. Germline CDR1 is LGHDT and CDR2 is YNNKEL (reference sequence). CDR3 bases: TGTGCCAGCAGCCCGGGACAGGGGTATGGCTACACCTTC. Translation: CASSPGQGYGYTF.

The chain uses TRBV2 and TRBJ1-2; no definite D call. This CDR3 has 14 amino acids. Germline V gene lookup returns CDR1 SNHLY and CDR2 FYNNEI. V lost 1 base to trimming and J lost 6 bases, with 12 bases between them. CDR3 sequence: CASSEVTRNDGYTF. As DNA, the CDR3 is TGTGCCAGCAGTGAAGTCACGCGGAATGATGGCTACACCTTC.